Shown below are 3 T cell receptor beta chains from a single sample sequenced in a study of T cells in Graves' hyperthyroidism and ophthalmopathy. RNA transcripts provided the source from which TCR beta CDR3 regions were amplified. The TCR CDR3 was amplified in a first-round RT-PCR using the HTBI primer set. Each CDR3 protein gets one entry after TCRdb re-called the multiplex PCR reads with MiXCR. The sample lists about 500,000 distinct CDR3 sequences; 15% to 20% were seen once. Material for sequencing was blood. These receptors were obtained from a woman aged 18-29 years with Graves' hyperthyroidism.

J is TRBJ2-2 and V is TRBV29-1; TRBD1 matches at 9 bases. The CDR3 has 16 amino acids. Losses at the gene ends were 5 bases for V and 3 bases for J; bases not matched to a gene: 10. Germline V lookup: CDR1 SQVTM, CDR2 ANQGSEA. DNA for the CDR3: TGCAGCGTTCCTCTCGGGGACAGGGCCGACACCGGGGAGCTGTTTTTT. It translates to CSVPLGDRADTGELFF.

V is TRBV6-5 and J is TRBJ2-1, with 9 bases fitting TRBD2. J gave up 3 bases and V 0 bases, and 6 bases lay outside the gene matches. The CDR3 sequence is 17 residues long. CDR1 is MNHEY, CDR2 SVGAGI, per germline. CDR3 bases: TGTGCCAGCAGTTACTCGGCTAGCGGGACCGGCTACAATGAGCAGTTCTTC. It translates to CASSYSASGTGYNEQFF.

Worth noting for this clonotype: One end of the junction is discordant with germline, which a read error may explain. The chain combines TRBV6-2 or TRBV6-3 with TRBJ2-7; TRBD2 aligns across 8 bases. The CDR3 runs to 15 residues. Per the germline V gene, CDR1 is MNHEY and CDR2 is SVGEGT. The CDR3 DNA reads as TGTCCCAGCAGTTACCCGGGAGCGGGGGAGTACGAGCAGTACTTC. It codes for CPSSYPGAGEYEQYF.